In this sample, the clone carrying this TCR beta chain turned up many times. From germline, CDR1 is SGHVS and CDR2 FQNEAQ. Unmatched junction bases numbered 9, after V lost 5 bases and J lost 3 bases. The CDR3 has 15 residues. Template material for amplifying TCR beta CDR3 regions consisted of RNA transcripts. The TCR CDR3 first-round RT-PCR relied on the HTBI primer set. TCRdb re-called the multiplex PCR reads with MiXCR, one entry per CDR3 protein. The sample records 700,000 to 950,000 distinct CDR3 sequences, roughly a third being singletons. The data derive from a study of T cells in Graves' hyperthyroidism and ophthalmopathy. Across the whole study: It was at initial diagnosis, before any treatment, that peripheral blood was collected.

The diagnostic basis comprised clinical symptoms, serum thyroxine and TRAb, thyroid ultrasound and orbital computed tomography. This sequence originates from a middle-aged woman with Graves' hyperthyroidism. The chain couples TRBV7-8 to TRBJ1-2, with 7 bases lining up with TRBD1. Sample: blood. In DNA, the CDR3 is TGTGCCAGCAGCCAGGAAAGGGGGCTTGACTATGGCTACACCTTC. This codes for CASSQERGLDYGYTF.